The 13 T cell receptor beta chains given below trace back to one sample, sequenced in a study of blood T cell repertoires in COVID-19. Only in-frame clones appear in the TCRdb table, and some are missing; sequencing was by immunoSEQ multiplex PCR. The profile shows over 250,000 clones, roughly 85% of them singletons. The source material was peripheral blood. The receptor source for this set is a man aged 45-60 years with active or convalescent COVID-19.

This clone was recorded a few times. V and J are TRBV1 and TRBJ2-5; the table gives TRBD2 as D, unverified against the DNA. TRBV1 is deemed a pseudogene. CDR3 size: 22 residues. The CDR3: CTSSQGTHGLAGVSRSRETQYF. CDR3 nucleotides: TGCACCAGCAGCCAAGGGACCCATGGGCTAGCGGGAGTTTCCCGGTCCCGGGAGACCCAGTACTTC.

This clone was seen more than once but under ten times. The chain couples TRBV9 to TRBJ1-2; D might be TRBD1 (6 bases). The CDR3 has 15 amino acids. The V end was cut by 0 bases, the J end by 5 bases, with 14 bases between. CDR1 is SGDLS and CDR2 is YYNGEE in the germline V gene. CDR3 region: CASSVGTVQGYGYTF. The CDR3, as DNA: TGTGCCAGCAGCGTAGGGACCGTCCAGGGGTATGGCTACACCTTC.

The V and J genes are TRBV28 and TRBJ2-5; 9 bases line up with TRBD1. V lost 4 bases and J lost 8; bases outside the gene matches: 5. From germline, CDR1 is MDHEN and CDR2 SYDVKM. This CDR3 comprises 13 residues. CDR3 coding DNA: TGTGCCAGCAGTTCGGGACAGGGTAGAACCCAGTACTTC. It codes for CASSSGQGRTQYF. Full variable domain (remainder filled in from reference TRBV28 and TRBJ2-5): DVKVTQSSRYLVKRTGEKVFLECVQDMDHENMFWYRQDPGLGLRLIYFSYDVKMKEKGDIPEGYSVSREKKERFSLILESASTNQTSMYLCASSSGQGRTQYFGPGTRLLVL.

The sample holds one count of this clone. At the DNA level, this CDR3 is encoded by other sequences in the same sample as well. The chain uses TRBV18 and TRBJ2-7; 14 bases are shared with TRBD2. J was trimmed by 3 bases and V by 2 bases; bases with no gene match: 0. Germline CDR1 KGHSH, CDR2 LQKENI. The CDR3 runs 15 residues. DNA of the CDR3: TGTGCCAGCTCACCAGGGACTAGCGGGAGCTACGAGCAGTACTTC. Its translation is CASSPGTSGSYEQYF. Full variable domain (remainder filled in from reference TRBV18 and TRBJ2-7): NAGVMQNPRHLVRRRGQEARLRCSPMKGHSHVYWYRQLPEEGLKFMVYLQKENIIDESGMPKERFSAEFPKEGPSILRIQQVVRGDSAAYFCASSPGTSGSYEQYFGPGTRLTVT.

The chain uses TRBV12-3 or TRBV12-4 and TRBJ1-1, with 7 bases lining up with TRBD1. J lost 8 bases, V lost 6 bases, and 9 bases had no gene match. The CDR3 is made up of 13 amino acids. The CDR3: CASSRGQLAEAFF. The DNA for the CDR3 is TGTGCCAGCAGCAGGGGACAGCTGGCCGAAGCTTTCTTT.

J is TRBJ2-1 and V is TRBV10-1; 10 bases align to TRBD2. The CDR3 runs 15 residues. CDR1 WNHNN and CDR2 SYGVQD come from the germline V gene (reference sequence). V shed 2 bases and J 8 bases; nucleotides not matched to a gene: 6. The CDR3 nucleotides read TGCGCCAGCAGTGAGGCTAGCGGGAGCAGGGATGAGCAGTTCTTC. This gives the protein CASSEASGSRDEQFF.

The CDR3 nucleotides read TGTGCCAGCAGTTACTCCAGGGGGAACCCCTACGAGCAGTACTTC. Its translation is CASSYSRGNPYEQYF. The chain uses TRBV6-5 and TRBJ2-7; 7 nucleotides line up with TRBD1. The ends lost 0 bases at V and 2 bases at J; junction bases unmatched: 4. The CDR3 extends over 15 amino acids. The V gene's germline CDR1 is MNHEY and CDR2 SVGAGI.

This clone occurred a few times. CDR3 DNA: TGTGCCAGTAGTGACACCCGAGGGCTGGAGCAGTACTTC. Amino acids: CASSDTRGLEQYF. V is TRBV19 and J is TRBJ2-7, with D tentatively TRBD2 (5 bases). V was trimmed by 5 bases and J by 7 bases, leaving 15 bases between them. Germline values: CDR1 LNHDA, CDR2 SQIVND (reference sequence). The CDR3 spans 13 residues.

The chain employs TRBV7-6 and TRBJ2-3, with TRBD2 as a possible D gene (7 bases). Looked up from germline, CDR1 is SGHVS and CDR2 is FNYEAQ. The CDR3 consists of 16 residues. Trimming cost V 2 bases and J 2 bases, with 14 bases left between them. The CDR3 DNA reads as TGTGCCAGCAGCTTACCTGGGGAGGGGGTCACAGATACGCAGTATTTT. Translation: CASSLPGEGVTDTQYF. The full variable domain, in which reference TRBV7-6 and TRBJ2-3 provide the parts outside the CDR3, is GAGVSQSPRYKVTKRGQDVALRCDPISGHVSLYWYRQALGQGPEFLTYFNYEAQQDKSGLPNDRFSAERPEGSISTLTIQRTEQRDSAMYRCASSLPGEGVTDTQYFGPGTRLTVL.

J is TRBJ2-7 and V is TRBV7-2, with 12 positions matching TRBD1. This CDR3 has 15 residues. Germline loops: CDR1 SGHTA, CDR2 FQGNSA. V trimming: 5 bases; J trimming: 2 bases; junction bases outside the gene matches: 4. CDR3 DNA: TGTGCCAGCAGCCGGGGGACAGGGGGCCCCTACGAGCAGTACTTC. Protein product: CASSRGTGGPYEQYF.

The chain's CDR3 is CASSLKGPSTDTQYF. CDR3 in DNA: TGTGCCAGCAGCTTAAAGGGGCCCTCCACAGATACGCAGTATTTT. The chain has TRBV7-2 and TRBJ2-3; D may be TRBD1 (5 bases). The CDR3 length is 15 residues. The V gene lost 2 bases and the J gene lost 2 bases, with 11 bases spanning the gap. Per the germline V gene, CDR1 is SGHTA and CDR2 is FQGNSA.

A word on this clone: Other DNA sequences of this sample code for an identical CDR3. The CDR3, as DNA: TGTGCCAGCAGCCCAAGGACAGGGGTGAACACTGAAGCTTTCTTT. This encodes CASSPRTGVNTEAFF. The gene calls are TRBV7-9 and TRBJ1-1; 9 bases align to TRBD1. In germline, CDR1 is SEHNR, CDR2 FQNEAQ (reference sequence). The trim removed 5 bases at V and 0 bases at J, leaving 4 bases unmatched. The CDR3 spans 15 residues.

The DNA of the CDR3 is TGTGCCAGCAGCCGACAGTCCTACCAAGAGACCCAGTACTTC. Protein sequence: CASSRQSYQETQYF. The rearrangement uses TRBV7-9 and TRBJ2-5, with a weak D call TRBD1 (5 bases). Germline CDR1 SEHNR, CDR2 FQNEAQ (reference sequence). This CDR3 spans 14 amino acids. With 5 bases removed from V and 0 bases from J, the gap between germline ends came to 10 bases.